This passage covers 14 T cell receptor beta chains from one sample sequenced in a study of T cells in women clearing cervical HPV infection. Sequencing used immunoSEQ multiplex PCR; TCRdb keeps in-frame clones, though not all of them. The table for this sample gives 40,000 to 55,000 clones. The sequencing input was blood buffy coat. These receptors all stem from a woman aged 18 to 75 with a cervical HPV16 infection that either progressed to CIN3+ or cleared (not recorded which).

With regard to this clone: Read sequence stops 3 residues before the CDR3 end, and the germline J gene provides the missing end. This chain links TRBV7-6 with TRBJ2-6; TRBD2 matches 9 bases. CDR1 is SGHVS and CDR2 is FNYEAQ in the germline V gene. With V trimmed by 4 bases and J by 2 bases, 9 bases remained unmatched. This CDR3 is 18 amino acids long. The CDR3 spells CASSSGTSLVPGANVLTF. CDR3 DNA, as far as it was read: TGTGCCAGCAGCTCCGGGACTAGCTTGGTCCCTGGGGCCAACGTC.

CDR3 DNA, as far as it was read: TGCGCCAGCAGCCTCGGACAGGGGGCCGGAGATACG. The encoded protein is CASSLGQGAGDT. The CDR3 as a whole reads CASSLGQGAGDTQYF. This rearrangement joins TRBV5-1 to TRBJ2-3, with 11 positions matching TRBD1. The read halts 3 residues ahead of the CDR3 end, with the missing end drawn from the germline J gene. The germline V gene encodes CDR1 SGHRS and CDR2 YFSETQ. This CDR3 comprises 15 residues. V was pared by 4 bases and J by 5 bases, with 6 bases of the junction left unmatched.

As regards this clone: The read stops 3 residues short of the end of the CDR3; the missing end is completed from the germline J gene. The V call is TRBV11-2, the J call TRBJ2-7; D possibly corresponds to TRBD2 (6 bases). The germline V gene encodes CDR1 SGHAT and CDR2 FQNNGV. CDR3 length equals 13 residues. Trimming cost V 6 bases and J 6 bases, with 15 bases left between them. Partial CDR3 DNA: TGTGCCAGCAGGGAGCGGGTCCACGGCGAG. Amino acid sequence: CASRERVHGE. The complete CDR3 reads CASRERVHGEQYF. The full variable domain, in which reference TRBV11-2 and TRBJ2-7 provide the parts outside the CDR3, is EAGVAQSPRYKIIEKRQSVAFWCNPISGHATLYWYQQILGQGPKLLIQFQNNGVVDDSQLPKDRFSAERLKGVDSTLKIQPAKLEDSAVYLCASRERVHGEQYFGPGTRLTVT.

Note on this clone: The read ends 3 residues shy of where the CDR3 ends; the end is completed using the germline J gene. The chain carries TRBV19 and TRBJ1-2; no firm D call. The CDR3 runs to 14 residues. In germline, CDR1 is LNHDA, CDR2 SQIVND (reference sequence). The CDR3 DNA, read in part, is TGTGCCAGTAGTATTGTAGGCAACACAGATACC. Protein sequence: CASSIVGNTDT. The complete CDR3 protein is CASSIVGNTDTYTF.

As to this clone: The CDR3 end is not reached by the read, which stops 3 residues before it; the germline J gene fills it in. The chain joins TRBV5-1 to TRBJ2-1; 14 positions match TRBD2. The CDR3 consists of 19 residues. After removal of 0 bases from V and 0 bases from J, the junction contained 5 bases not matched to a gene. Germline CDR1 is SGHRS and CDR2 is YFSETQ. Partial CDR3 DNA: TGCGCCAGCAGCTTGGCGACTAGCGGGGGGGCCGGCTCCTACAATGAG. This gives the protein CASSLATSGGAGSYNE. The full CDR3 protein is CASSLATSGGAGSYNEQFF.

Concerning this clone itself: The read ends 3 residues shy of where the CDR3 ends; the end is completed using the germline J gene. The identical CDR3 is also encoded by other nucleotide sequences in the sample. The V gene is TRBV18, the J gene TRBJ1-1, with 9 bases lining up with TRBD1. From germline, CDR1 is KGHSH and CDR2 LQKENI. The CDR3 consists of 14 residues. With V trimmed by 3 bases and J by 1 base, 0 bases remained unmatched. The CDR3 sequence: CASSPGQGNTEAFF. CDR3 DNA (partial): TGTGCCAGCTCACCGGGACAGGGGAACACTGAA.

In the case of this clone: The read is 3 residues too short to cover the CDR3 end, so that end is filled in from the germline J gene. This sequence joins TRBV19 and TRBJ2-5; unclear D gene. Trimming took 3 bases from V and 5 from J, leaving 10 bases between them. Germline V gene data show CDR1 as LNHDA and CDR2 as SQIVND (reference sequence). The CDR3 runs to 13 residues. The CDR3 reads CASSMSGSETQYF. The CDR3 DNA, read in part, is TGTGCCAGTAGTATGTCAGGTTCGGAGACC.

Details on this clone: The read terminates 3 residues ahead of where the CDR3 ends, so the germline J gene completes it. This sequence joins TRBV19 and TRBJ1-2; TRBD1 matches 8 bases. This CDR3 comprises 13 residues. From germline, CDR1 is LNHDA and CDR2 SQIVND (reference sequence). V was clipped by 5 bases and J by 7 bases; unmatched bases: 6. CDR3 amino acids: CASSPDREGGYTF. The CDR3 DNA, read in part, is TGTGCCAGTAGTCCGGACAGGGAGGGTGGC. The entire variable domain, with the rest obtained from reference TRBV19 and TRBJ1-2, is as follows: DGGITQSPKYLFRKEGQNVTLSCEQNLNHDAMYWYRQDPGQGLRLIYYSQIVNDFQKGDIAEGYSVSREKKESFPLTVTSAQKNPTAFYLCASSPDREGGYTFGSGTRLTVV.

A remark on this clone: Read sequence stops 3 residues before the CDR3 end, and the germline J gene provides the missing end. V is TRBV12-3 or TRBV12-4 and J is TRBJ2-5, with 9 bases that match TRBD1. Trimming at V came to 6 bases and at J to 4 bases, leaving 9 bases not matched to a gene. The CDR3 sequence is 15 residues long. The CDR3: CASSPDRGGRETQYF. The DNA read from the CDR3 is TGTGCCAGCAGCCCCGACAGGGGGGGACGAGAGACC.

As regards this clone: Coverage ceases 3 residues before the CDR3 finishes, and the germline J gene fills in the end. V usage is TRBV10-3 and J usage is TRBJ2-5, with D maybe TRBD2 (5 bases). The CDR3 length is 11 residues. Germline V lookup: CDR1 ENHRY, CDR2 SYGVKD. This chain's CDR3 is CAISFGETQYF. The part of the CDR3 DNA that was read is TGTGCCATCAGTTTCGGGGAAACC.

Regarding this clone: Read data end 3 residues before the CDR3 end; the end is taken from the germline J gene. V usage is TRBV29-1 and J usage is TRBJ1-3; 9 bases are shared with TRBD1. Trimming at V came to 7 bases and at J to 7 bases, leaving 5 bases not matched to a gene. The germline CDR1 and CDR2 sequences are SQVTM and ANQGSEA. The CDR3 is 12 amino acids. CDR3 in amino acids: CSAQGASNTIYF. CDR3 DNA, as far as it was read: TGCAGCGCACAGGGGGCTTCGAACACC.

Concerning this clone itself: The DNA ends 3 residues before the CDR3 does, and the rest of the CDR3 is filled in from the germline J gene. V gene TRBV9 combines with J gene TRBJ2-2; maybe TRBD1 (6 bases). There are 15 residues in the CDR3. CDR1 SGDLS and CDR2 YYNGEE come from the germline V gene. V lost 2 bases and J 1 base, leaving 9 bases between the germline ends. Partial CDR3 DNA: TGTGCCAGCAGCGTCACAGGGCTGAACACCGGGGAG. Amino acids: CASSVTGLNTGE. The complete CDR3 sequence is CASSVTGLNTGELFF.

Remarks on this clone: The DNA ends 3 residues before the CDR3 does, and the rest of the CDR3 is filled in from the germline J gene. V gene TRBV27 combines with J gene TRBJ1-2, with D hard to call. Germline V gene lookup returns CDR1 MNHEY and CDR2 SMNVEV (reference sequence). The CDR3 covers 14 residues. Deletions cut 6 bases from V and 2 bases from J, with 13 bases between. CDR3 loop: CASRFVGDNYGYTF. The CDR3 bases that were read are TGTGCCAGCAGATTCGTGGGCGACAACTATGGC.

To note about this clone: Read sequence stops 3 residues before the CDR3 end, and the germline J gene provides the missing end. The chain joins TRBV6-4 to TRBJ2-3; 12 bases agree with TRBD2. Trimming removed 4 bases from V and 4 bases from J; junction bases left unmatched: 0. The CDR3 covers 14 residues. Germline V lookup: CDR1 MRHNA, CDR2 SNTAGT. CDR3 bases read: TGTGCCAGCAGTGGGACTAGCGGGGCAGATACG. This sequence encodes CASSGTSGADT. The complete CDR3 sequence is CASSGTSGADTQYF.